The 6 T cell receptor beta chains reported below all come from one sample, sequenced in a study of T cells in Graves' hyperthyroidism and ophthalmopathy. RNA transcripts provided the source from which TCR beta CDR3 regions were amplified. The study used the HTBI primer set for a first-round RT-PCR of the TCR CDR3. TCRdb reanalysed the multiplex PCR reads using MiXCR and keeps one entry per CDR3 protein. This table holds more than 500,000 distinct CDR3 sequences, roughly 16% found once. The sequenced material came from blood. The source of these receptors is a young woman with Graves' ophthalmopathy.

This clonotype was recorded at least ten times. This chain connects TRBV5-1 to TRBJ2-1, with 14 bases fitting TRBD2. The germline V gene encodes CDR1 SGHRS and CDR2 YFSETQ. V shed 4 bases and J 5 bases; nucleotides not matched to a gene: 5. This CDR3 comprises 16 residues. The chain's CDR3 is CASSQGLAGVHNEQFF. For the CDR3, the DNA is TGCGCCAGCAGCCAGGGACTAGCGGGGGTACACAATGAGCAGTTCTTC.

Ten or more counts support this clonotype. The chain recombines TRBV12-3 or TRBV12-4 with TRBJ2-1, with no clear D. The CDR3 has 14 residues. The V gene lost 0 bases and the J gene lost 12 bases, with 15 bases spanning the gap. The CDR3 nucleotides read TGTGCCAGCAGTTTAGCGCCGGGCCAATGGGGGCAGTTCTTC. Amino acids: CASSLAPGQWGQFF.

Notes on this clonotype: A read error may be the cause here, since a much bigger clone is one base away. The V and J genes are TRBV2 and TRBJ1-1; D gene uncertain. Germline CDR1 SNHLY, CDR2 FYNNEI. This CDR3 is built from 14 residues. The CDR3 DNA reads TGTACCAGCAGTGAAGTCGGATCGAACACTGAAGCTTTCTTT. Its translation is CTSSEVGSNTEAFF. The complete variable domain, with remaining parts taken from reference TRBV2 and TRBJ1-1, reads EPEVTQTPSHQVTQMGQEVILRCVPISNHLYFYWYRQILGQKVEFLVSFYNNEISEKSEIFDDQFSVERPDGSNFTLKIRSTKLEDSAMYFCTSSEVGSNTEAFFGQGTRLTVV.

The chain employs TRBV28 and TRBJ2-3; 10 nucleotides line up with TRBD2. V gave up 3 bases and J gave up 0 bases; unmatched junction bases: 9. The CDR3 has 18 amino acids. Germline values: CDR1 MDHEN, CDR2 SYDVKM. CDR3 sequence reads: CASSFPSGRASSTDTQYF. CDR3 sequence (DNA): TGTGCCAGCAGTTTCCCTAGCGGGAGAGCTTCTAGCACAGATACGCAGTATTTT.

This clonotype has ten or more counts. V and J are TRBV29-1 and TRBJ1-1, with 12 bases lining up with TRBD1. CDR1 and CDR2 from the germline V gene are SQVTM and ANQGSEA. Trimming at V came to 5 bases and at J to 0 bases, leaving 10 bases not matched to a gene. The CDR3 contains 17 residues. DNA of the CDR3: TGCAGCGTTAAAATAATGGGACAGGGGGCCTTGAACACTGAAGCTTTCTTT. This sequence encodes CSVKIMGQGALNTEAFF.

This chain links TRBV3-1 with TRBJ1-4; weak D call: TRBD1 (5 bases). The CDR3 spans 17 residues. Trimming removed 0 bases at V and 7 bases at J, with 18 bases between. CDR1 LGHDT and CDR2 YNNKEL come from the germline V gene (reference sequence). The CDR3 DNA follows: TGTGCCAGCAGCCAAGATAAGCCCTTGGGGCGGGGTGAAAAACTGTTTTTT. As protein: CASSQDKPLGRGEKLFF.